The next 22 T cell receptor beta chains were all read from a single sample in a study of blood T cell repertoires in COVID-19. Profiling relied on immunoSEQ multiplex PCR, and the TCRdb table lists in-frame clones only, not all of them. The sample lists more than 200,000 clones, around 84% occurring once. What was sequenced was PBMCs or T cells enriched from blood (not recorded which). Receptors were obtained from a man in his forties who had recovered from COVID-19.

This sequence joins TRBV19 and TRBJ1-5; 10 bases are a match to TRBD1. CDR1 and CDR2 from the germline V gene are LNHDA and SQIVND (reference sequence). CDR3 length equals 18 residues. The ends lost 6 bases at V and 0 bases at J; junction bases unmatched: 11. The CDR3 sequence: CASRPGGQGWFSNQPQHF. The CDR3 DNA reads as TGTGCCAGTAGACCGGGGGGACAGGGGTGGTTTAGCAATCAGCCCCAGCATTTT.

CDR3 amino acids: CASSQDSNQPQHF. In nucleotides, the CDR3 is TGCGCCAGCAGCCAAGATTCAAATCAGCCCCAGCATTTT. The rearrangement uses TRBV4-3 and TRBJ1-5, with unresolved D. This CDR3 is 13 amino acids long. Germline V gives CDR1 LGHNA, CDR2 YSLEER. V lost 0 bases and J 4 bases, leaving 4 bases between the germline ends.

The chain links TRBV6-5 to TRBJ2-3; 11 nucleotides align to TRBD2. The germline V gene has CDR1 MNHEY and CDR2 SVGAGI. J gave up 1 base and V 6 bases, and 3 bases lay outside the gene matches. This CDR3 is built from 15 residues. Here the CDR3 reads CASRLLAGGTDTQYF. The DNA for the CDR3 is TGTGCCAGCAGATTACTAGCGGGAGGCACAGATACGCAGTATTTT.

The V call is TRBV7-9, the J call TRBJ2-7; 11 bases are shared with TRBD1. The CDR3 is 16 amino acids. V lost 5 bases to trimming and J lost 3 bases; unmatched junction nucleotides: 9. Germline values: CDR1 SEHNR, CDR2 FQNEAQ (reference sequence). The CDR3 protein is CASSPDRGLFIYEQYF. DNA for the CDR3: TGTGCCAGCAGCCCGGACAGGGGGCTATTTATCTACGAGCAGTACTTC.

V gene TRBV27 combines with J gene TRBJ2-7, with TRBD1 matching over 7 bases. The V gene's germline CDR1 is MNHEY and CDR2 SMNVEV (reference sequence). CDR3 length equals 15 residues. J gave up 2 bases and V 3 bases, and 7 bases lay outside the gene matches. The CDR3 loop is CASSLGQLLPYEQYF. In DNA form, the CDR3 reads TGTGCCAGCAGTTTGGGACAGCTACTCCCCTACGAGCAGTACTTC.

V gene TRBV6-2 or TRBV6-3 combines with J gene TRBJ1-5, with 11 bases matching TRBD1. V was clipped by 4 bases and J by 5 bases; unmatched bases: 7. The CDR3 loop spans 16 amino acids. Germline V gene lookup returns CDR1 MNHEY and CDR2 SVGEGT. The CDR3 DNA is TGTGCCAGCAGTTCCGGGGGGACAGGGGGGTATCAGCCCCAGCATTTT. It is translated as CASSSGGTGGYQPQHF.

The chain couples TRBV5-4 to TRBJ1-6; TRBD1 matches 9 bases. Germline assignment: CDR1 SGHNT and CDR2 YYREEE (reference sequence). Trimming took 2 bases from V and 9 from J; bases not matched to a gene: 3. The CDR3 runs to 14 residues. In DNA form, the CDR3 reads TGTGCCAGCAGCTTCAGGACAGGGGTTTCACCCCTCCACTTT. Residues: CASSFRTGVSPLHF.

V is TRBV7-9 and J is TRBJ2-3; maybe TRBD2 (5 bases). Trimming shortened V by 1 base and J by 8 bases, and 10 bases separated the two germline ends. The CDR3 extends over 13 amino acids. Germline V CDR1 and CDR2: SEHNR, FQNEAQ (reference sequence). Here the CDR3 DNA reads TGTGCCAGCAGCTTAGTTGTCGAGGGTACGCAGTATTTT. This gives the protein CASSLVVEGTQYF.

V is TRBV6-5 and J is TRBJ1-2; TRBD1 matches at 8 bases. The length of the CDR3 is 12 residues. Per the germline V gene, CDR1 is MNHEY and CDR2 is SVGAGI. V shed 5 bases and J 5 bases; nucleotides not matched to a gene: 1. This chain's CDR3 is CASSRQGYGYTF. The CDR3 DNA is TGTGCCAGCAGTAGACAGGGGTATGGCTACACCTTC.

The chain links TRBV12-3 or TRBV12-4 to TRBJ2-1, with D unclear. Trimming stripped 9 bases from V and 7 bases from J, with 10 bases between. This CDR3 spans 11 amino acids. CDR3 region: CASSTWNEQFF. The CDR3 region has the DNA TGTGCCAGTAGCACCTGGAATGAGCAGTTCTTC.

CDR3 protein: CASSSPLRGKTQYF. CDR3 bases: TGTGCCAGCAGTTCCCCTCTGCGGGGTAAGACCCAGTACTTC. This chain connects TRBV27 to TRBJ2-5, with D perhaps TRBD2 (6 bases). Trimming took 4 bases from V and 6 from J, leaving 15 bases between them. CDR1 is MNHEY, CDR2 SMNVEV, per germline (reference sequence). This CDR3 contains 14 residues.

The rearrangement links TRBV14 to TRBJ2-1; 8 bases map to TRBD1. Trimming cost V 8 bases and J 2 bases; bases outside gene matches: 5. Germline V CDR1 and CDR2: SGHDN, FVKESK. This CDR3 spans 14 amino acids. CDR3 protein: CASPQTGAYNEQFF. The CDR3 nucleotides read TGTGCCAGCCCGCAGACAGGGGCCTACAATGAGCAGTTCTTC.

V gene TRBV19 combines with J gene TRBJ2-1, with TRBD1 identical over 7 bases. Germline V gene data show CDR1 as LNHDA and CDR2 as SQIVND (reference sequence). Germline trimming cut 3 bases from V and 2 bases from J; bases unmatched to any gene: 1. The CDR3 loop spans 14 amino acids. The CDR3 DNA is TGTGCCAGTAGTATGGGACAGACCTACAATGAGCAGTTCTTC. Its protein is CASSMGQTYNEQFF.

The J gene is TRBJ2-2, the V gene TRBV7-2; 12 bases map to TRBD2. The CDR3 covers 17 residues. Germline trimming cut 3 bases from V and 7 bases from J; bases unmatched to any gene: 9. From germline, CDR1 is SGHTA and CDR2 FQGNSA. The DNA for the CDR3 is TGTGCCAGCAGCTTGCTAGCGGGGGGGAGAACCGGCGGGGAGCTGTTTTTT. This translates into CASSLLAGGRTGGELFF.

The rearrangement uses TRBV2 and TRBJ1-6; TRBD1 matches 9 bases. Germline V gene sequence: CDR1 SNHLY, CDR2 FYNNEI. V lost 4 bases, J lost 0 bases, and 4 bases stayed unmatched. The CDR3 consists of 17 residues. CDR3 bases: TGTGCCAGCAGTGGGGGGACAGGGAGCTCCTATAATTCACCCCTCCACTTT. Its protein is CASSGGTGSSYNSPLHF.

The chain recombines TRBV27 with TRBJ2-5; perhaps TRBD2 as D (6 bases). The CDR3 length is 14 residues. Germline CDR1 MNHEY, CDR2 SMNVEV (reference sequence). Trimming shortened V by 1 base and J by 0 bases, and 6 bases separated the two germline ends. CDR3 DNA sequence: TGTGCCAGCAGTTTATGGACTAACCAAGAGACCCAGTACTTC. Translating it yields CASSLWTNQETQYF.

V usage is TRBV10-3 and J usage is TRBJ1-1; possibly TRBD1 for D (5 bases). This CDR3 is built from 12 residues. Trimming took 10 bases from V and 3 from J, leaving 12 bases between them. Germline V gene sequence: CDR1 ENHRY, CDR2 SYGVKD. The CDR3 here is CATTGLDTEAFF. The CDR3 coding sequence is TGTGCCACCACAGGATTAGACACTGAAGCTTTCTTT.

This clone was counted only a few times. V gene TRBV4-1 combines with J gene TRBJ2-3; 7 bases map to TRBD2. CDR3 size: 17 residues. CDR1 and CDR2 (germline): MGHRA, YSYEKL. V trimming: 5 bases; J trimming: 3 bases; junction bases outside the gene matches: 14. CDR3 loop: CASSGRPLREITDTQYF. As DNA, the CDR3 is TGCGCCAGCAGCGGTAGGCCCCTGCGGGAGATAACAGATACGCAGTATTTT.

CDR3 bases: TGTGCCAGCAGCTTAGGGGTTAGCGGGAATTATGCAGATACGCAGTATTTT. It yields the protein CASSLGVSGNYADTQYF. V and J are TRBV7-9 and TRBJ2-3, with 8 bases that match TRBD2. Trimming cost V 1 base and J 4 bases; bases outside gene matches: 10. The CDR3 spans 17 residues. CDR1 SEHNR and CDR2 FQNEAQ come from the germline V gene (reference sequence).

As regards this clone: A read error may produce the germline difference seen at one junction end. The V call is TRBV6-5, the J call TRBJ2-7; 7 positions agree with TRBD2. The CDR3 has 14 amino acids. The germline V gene has CDR1 MNHEY and CDR2 SVGAGI. CDR3: CASSQMAGVNPSVF. The DNA of the CDR3 is TGTGCCAGCAGTCAGATGGCGGGGGTAAATCCCTCGGTCTTC.

This sequence joins TRBV18 and TRBJ1-5; 7 positions match TRBD1. Germline V gene sequence: CDR1 KGHSH, CDR2 LQKENI. The CDR3 contains 15 residues. The V gene end was trimmed by 6 bases and the J gene end by 0 bases; junction bases not matched to a gene: 5. The CDR3 sequence: CASSLGTDSNQPQHF. In DNA form, the CDR3 reads TGTGCCAGCTCGCTTGGGACAGATAGCAATCAGCCCCAGCATTTT.

The chain carries TRBV9 and TRBJ2-5; 7 nucleotides align to TRBD2. Germline V gives CDR1 SGDLS, CDR2 YYNGEE. The length of the CDR3 is 14 residues. The CDR3 DNA reads as TGTCCCCGCAGCGACTCGGGGGAGGGGGAGACCCAGTACTTC. The encoded protein is CPRSDSGEGETQYF.